These 5 T cell receptor beta chains originate from one sample sequenced in a study of blood T cells in healthy people across ages. A sample-barcoded 5' primer and a J-beta primer mix were used in a second PCR of about 7 to 12 cycles. One entry per CDR3 protein, called by TCRdb with MiXCR from the 5' RACE reads. The sample holds 650,000 to 800,000 distinct CDR3 sequences, around two fifths seen once. Sequenced: blood. The source of these receptors is a man aged 60 to 69 in good health.

This chain uses TRBV6-5 with TRBJ2-3; D may match TRBD1 or TRBD2 (7 bases each). Germline V gene sequence: CDR1 MNHEY, CDR2 SVGAGI. V dropped 2 bases and J dropped 5 bases, with 20 bases sitting between them. This CDR3 is built from 17 residues. The CDR3, as DNA: TGTGCCAGCAGTTACACAGGGGTAGCGGGTTTCCAAGATACGCAGTATTTT. It encodes CASSYTGVAGFQDTQYF.

V usage is TRBV10-3 and J usage is TRBJ1-6, with D possibly matching TRBD1 (5 bases). The germline V gene has CDR1 ENHRY and CDR2 SYGVKD. The length of the CDR3 is 16 residues. V lost 0 bases and J 7 bases, leaving 13 bases between the germline ends. This CDR3 is CAISESWGAGNSPLHF. Here the CDR3 DNA reads TGTGCCATCAGTGAGTCATGGGGCGCGGGGAATTCACCCCTCCACTTT.

CDR3 loop: CSGGAAAYNEQFF. The DNA for the CDR3 is TGCAGCGGAGGGGCGGCCGCCTACAATGAGCAGTTCTTC. V is TRBV29-1 and J is TRBJ2-1, with D possibly called TRBD1 or TRBD2 (5 bases each). The germline CDR1 and CDR2 sequences are SQVTM and ANQGSEA. V lost 7 bases and J 2 bases, leaving 12 bases between the germline ends. This CDR3 region has 13 residues.

V usage is TRBV5-1 and J usage is TRBJ2-5; D gene ambiguous. Trimming removed 1 base from V and 4 bases from J, with 14 bases in between. This CDR3 is built from 15 residues. From germline, CDR1 is SGHRS and CDR2 YFSETQ. The CDR3 here is CASSLSGTTRETQYF. The CDR3, as DNA: TGCGCCAGCAGCTTGAGTGGCACAACAAGAGAGACCCAGTACTTC.

The chain couples TRBV20-1 to TRBJ2-1; 14 nucleotides agree with TRBD2. The CDR3 extends over 19 amino acids. Germline-derived CDR1 and CDR2 are DFQATT and SNEGSKA (reference sequence). The trim removed 3 bases at V and 1 base at J, leaving 11 bases unmatched. CDR3 loop: CSARRLAGGPRRSYNEQFF. The CDR3 nucleotides are TGCAGTGCTAGGAGACTAGCGGGGGGGCCGCGGCGATCCTACAATGAGCAGTTCTTC.